Shown below are 9 T cell receptor beta chains from a single sample sequenced in a study of T cells after yellow fever vaccination. TCRdb used MiXCR to reprocess the 5' RACE reads, holding one entry per CDR3 protein. In the table there are hundreds of thousands of distinct CDR3 sequences, approximately 6% of which are singletons. Here the sequenced sample was PBMCs, taken 5 days after the yellow fever booster vaccination. Receptors were obtained from a man aged 25-40 years who received the YFV17D yellow fever vaccine.

This clonotype was seen a few times. The genes are TRBV3-1 and TRBJ2-4; possibly TRBD2 for D (5 bases). The CDR3 spans 17 residues. Trimming took off 0 bases at V and 2 bases at J, with 14 bases between the two ends. Germline CDR1 is LGHDT and CDR2 is YNNKEL (reference sequence). The CDR3 reads CASSQDAGIATKNIQYF. In nucleotides, the CDR3 is TGTGCCAGCAGCCAAGACGCGGGCATTGCAACCAAAAACATTCAGTACTTC. Combining the CDR3 with reference TRBV3-1 and TRBJ2-4 gives the whole variable domain DTAVSQTPKYLVTQMGNDKSIKCEQNLGHDTMYWYKQDSKKFLKIMFSYNNKELIINETVPNRFSPKSPDKAHLNLHINSLELGDSAVYFCASSQDAGIATKNIQYFGAGTRLSVL.

The rearrangement uses TRBV29-1 and TRBJ2-7, with 8 bases matching TRBD1. This CDR3 contains 12 residues. From germline, CDR1 is SQVTM and CDR2 ANQGSEA. The V gene end was trimmed by 5 bases and the J gene end by 5 bases; junction bases not matched to a gene: 5. CDR3 loop: CSVRQGADEQYF. DNA for the CDR3: TGCAGCGTTCGCCAGGGGGCGGACGAGCAGTACTTC.

The chain combines TRBV2 with TRBJ2-2; D gene uncertain. The CDR3 spans 14 residues. CDR1 SNHLY and CDR2 FYNNEI come from the germline V gene. Deletions cut 6 bases from V and 5 bases from J, with 13 bases between. The CDR3 reads CASRLTERTGELFF. In nucleotides, the CDR3 is TGTGCCAGCAGATTGACGGAACGGACCGGGGAGCTGTTTTTT.

This clonotype was found many times. This sequence joins TRBV6-2 or TRBV6-3 and TRBJ2-7; no clear D gene. From germline, CDR1 is MNHEY and CDR2 SVGEGT. V lost 2 bases and J lost 2, with 7 bases in between. The CDR3 loop spans 13 amino acids. CDR3 bases: TGTGCCAGCAGTTACGTCTACCCCTACGAGCAGTACTTC. As protein: CASSYVYPYEQYF.

This clonotype was picked up a small number of times. This chain connects TRBV7-2 to TRBJ2-7; D gene uncertain. In germline, CDR1 is SGHTA, CDR2 FQGNSA. The CDR3 is 10 amino acids. Trimming cost V 5 bases and J 6 bases, with 5 bases left between them. The CDR3 DNA follows: TGTGCCAGCAGCCTGGGCGAGCAGTACTTC. Its protein is CASSLGEQYF.

This sequence joins TRBV20-1 and TRBJ2-3, with 15 nucleotides matching TRBD2. Germline CDR1 and CDR2: DFQATT and SNEGSKA (reference sequence). CDR3 length: 18 amino acids. This CDR3 is CAPTGGRTSGRATDTQYF. The CDR3 nucleotides read TGCGCTCCGACGGGGGGGAGGACTAGCGGGAGGGCCACAGATACGCAGTATTTT.

The chain links TRBV29-1 to TRBJ2-7; TRBD1 might be the D (5 bases). Trimming cost V 7 bases and J 5 bases, with 15 bases left between them. Germline values: CDR1 SQVTM, CDR2 ANQGSEA. This CDR3 spans 12 amino acids. Written as DNA, the CDR3 is TGCAGCGCCGATACAGGTTTGGACGAGCAGTACTTC. It yields the protein CSADTGLDEQYF.

Note on this clonotype: Since a much larger clone is just one base distant, this may be a read error. V is TRBV10-3 and J is TRBJ2-1; 8 positions agree with TRBD1. The CDR3 runs 18 residues. From germline, CDR1 is ENHRY and CDR2 SYGVKD. V was clipped by 3 bases and J by 6 bases; unmatched bases: 16. The CDR3 bases are TGTGCCATCAGTGATCTAAAGACGGCCAGGGGGCGATTCAATGAGCAGTTCTTC. Its protein is CAISDLKTARGRFNEQFF.

This clonotype has a count of ten or more. V is TRBV7-8 and J is TRBJ2-7; no firm D call. V gave up 0 bases and J gave up 4 bases, with 10 bases separating them. The CDR3 covers 14 residues. The germline V gene has CDR1 SGHVS and CDR2 FQNEAQ. This CDR3 reads CASSLAMFEYEQYF. DNA for the CDR3: TGTGCCAGCAGCTTAGCGATGTTTGAATACGAGCAGTACTTC.